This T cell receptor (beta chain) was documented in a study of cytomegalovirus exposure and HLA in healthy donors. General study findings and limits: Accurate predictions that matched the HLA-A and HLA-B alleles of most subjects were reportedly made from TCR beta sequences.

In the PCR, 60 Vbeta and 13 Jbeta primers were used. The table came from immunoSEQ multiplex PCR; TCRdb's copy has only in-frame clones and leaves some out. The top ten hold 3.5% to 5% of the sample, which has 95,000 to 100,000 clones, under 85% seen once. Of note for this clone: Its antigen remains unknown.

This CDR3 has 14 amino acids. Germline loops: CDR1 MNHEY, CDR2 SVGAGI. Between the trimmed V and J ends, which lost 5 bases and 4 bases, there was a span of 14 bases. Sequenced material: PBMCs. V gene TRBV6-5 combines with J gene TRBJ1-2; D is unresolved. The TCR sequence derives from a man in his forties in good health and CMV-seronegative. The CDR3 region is CASSVTLAGYGYTF. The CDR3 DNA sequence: TGTGCCAGCAGTGTGACGCTTGCGGGCTATGGCTACACCTTC.